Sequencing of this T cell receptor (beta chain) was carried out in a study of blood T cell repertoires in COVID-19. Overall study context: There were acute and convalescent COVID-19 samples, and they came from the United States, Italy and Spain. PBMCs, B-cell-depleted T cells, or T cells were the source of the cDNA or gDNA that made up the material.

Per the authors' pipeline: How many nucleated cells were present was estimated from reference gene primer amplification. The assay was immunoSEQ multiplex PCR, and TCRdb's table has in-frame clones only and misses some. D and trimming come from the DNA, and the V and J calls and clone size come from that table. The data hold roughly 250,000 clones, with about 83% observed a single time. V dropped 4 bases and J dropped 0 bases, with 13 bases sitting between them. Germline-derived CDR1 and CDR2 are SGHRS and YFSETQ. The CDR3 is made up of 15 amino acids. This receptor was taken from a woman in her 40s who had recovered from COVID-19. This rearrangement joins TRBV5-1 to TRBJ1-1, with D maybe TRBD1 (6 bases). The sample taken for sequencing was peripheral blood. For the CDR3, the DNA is TGCGCCAGCAGCCGAACAGGGATGGTGAACACTGAAGCTTTCTTT. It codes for CASSRTGMVNTEAFF.